This T cell receptor (beta chain) was recorded in a study of blood T cell repertoires in COVID-19. The CDR3 is made up of 17 amino acids. Trimming left V 0 bases short and J 3 bases short, with 15 bases between. The germline V gene has CDR1 SGHTA and CDR2 FQGNSA. Only in-frame clones appear in the TCRdb table, and some are missing; sequencing was by immunoSEQ multiplex PCR. The table lists 13,000 or so clones, approximately 76% of them singletons. The specimen sequenced was peripheral blood. The sequence was collected from a woman of 80 years or more with acute or convalescent COVID-19. The genes are TRBV7-2 and TRBJ1-5; TRBD1 might be the D (5 bases). The CDR3 reads CASSLAHRTPSNQPQHF. DNA of the CDR3: TGTGCCAGCAGCTTAGCCCACAGGACACCTTCCAATCAGCCCCAGCATTTT.